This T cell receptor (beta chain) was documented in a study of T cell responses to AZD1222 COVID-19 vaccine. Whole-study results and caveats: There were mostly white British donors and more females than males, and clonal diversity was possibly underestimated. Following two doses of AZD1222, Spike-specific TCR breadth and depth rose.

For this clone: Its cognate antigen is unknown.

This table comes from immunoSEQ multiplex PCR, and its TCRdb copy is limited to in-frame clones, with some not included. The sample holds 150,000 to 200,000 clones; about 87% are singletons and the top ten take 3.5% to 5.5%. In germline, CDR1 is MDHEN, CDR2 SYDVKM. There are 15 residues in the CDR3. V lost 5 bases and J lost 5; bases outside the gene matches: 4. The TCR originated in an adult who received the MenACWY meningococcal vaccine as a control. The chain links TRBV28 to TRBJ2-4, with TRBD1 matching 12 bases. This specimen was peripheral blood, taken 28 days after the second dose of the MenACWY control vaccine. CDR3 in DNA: TGTGCCAGCAGTCGGGACAGGGGGCTAGAAAACATTCAGTACTTC. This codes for CASSRDRGLENIQYF.